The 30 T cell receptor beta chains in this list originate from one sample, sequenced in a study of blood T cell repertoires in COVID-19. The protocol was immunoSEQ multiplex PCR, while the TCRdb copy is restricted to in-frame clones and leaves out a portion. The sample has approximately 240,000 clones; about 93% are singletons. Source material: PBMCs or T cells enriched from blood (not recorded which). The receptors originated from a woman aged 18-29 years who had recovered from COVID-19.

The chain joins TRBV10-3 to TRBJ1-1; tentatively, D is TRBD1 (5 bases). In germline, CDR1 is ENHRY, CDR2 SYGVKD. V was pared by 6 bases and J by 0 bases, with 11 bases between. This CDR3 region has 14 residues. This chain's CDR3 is CAISGGGLNTEAFF. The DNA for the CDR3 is TGTGCCATCAGCGGGGGGGGGTTGAACACTGAAGCTTTCTTT.

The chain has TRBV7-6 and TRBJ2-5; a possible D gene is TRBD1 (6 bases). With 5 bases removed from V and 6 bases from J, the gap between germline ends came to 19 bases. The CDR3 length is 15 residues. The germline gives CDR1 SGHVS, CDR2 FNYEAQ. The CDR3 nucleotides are TGTGCCAGCAGCCCCCACCTTCGACAGGCTCAGACCCAGTACTTC. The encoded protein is CASSPHLRQAQTQYF.

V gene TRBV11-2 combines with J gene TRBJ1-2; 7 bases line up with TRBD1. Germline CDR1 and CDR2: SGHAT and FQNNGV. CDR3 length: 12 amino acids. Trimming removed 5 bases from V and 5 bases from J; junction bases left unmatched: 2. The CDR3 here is CASSRDSYGYTF. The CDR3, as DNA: TGTGCCAGCAGCCGGGACAGTTATGGCTACACCTTC. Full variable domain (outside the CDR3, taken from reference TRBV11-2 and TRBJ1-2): EAGVAQSPRYKIIEKRQSVAFWCNPISGHATLYWYQQILGQGPKLLIQFQNNGVVDDSQLPKDRFSAERLKGVDSTLKIQPAKLEDSAVYLCASSRDSYGYTFGSGTRLTVV.

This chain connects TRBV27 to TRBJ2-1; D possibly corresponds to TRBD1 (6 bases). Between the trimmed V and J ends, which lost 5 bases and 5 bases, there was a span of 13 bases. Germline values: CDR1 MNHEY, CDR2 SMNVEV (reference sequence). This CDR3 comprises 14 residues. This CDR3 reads CASSALDSNNEQFF. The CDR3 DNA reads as TGTGCCAGCAGTGCCCTGGACAGTAACAATGAGCAGTTCTTC.

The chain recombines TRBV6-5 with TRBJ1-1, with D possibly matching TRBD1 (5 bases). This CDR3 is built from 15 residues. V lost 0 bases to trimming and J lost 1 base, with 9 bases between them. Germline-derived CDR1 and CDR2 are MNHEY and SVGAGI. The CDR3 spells CASSYSGGGNTEAFF. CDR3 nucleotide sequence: TGTGCCAGCAGTTACTCGGGGGGTGGGAACACTGAAGCTTTCTTT.

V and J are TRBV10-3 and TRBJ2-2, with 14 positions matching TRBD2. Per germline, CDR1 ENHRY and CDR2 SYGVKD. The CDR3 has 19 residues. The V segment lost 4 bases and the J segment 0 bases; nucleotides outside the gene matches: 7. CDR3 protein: CAISGLAGGPITNTGELFF. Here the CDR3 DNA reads TGTGCCATCAGTGGACTAGCGGGAGGGCCTATAACGAACACCGGGGAGCTGTTTTTT.

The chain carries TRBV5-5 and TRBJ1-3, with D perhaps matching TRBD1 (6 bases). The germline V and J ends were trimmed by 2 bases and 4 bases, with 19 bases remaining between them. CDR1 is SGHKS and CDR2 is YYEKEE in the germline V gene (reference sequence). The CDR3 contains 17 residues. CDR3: CASSFALPGQGGNTIYF. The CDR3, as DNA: TGTGCCAGCAGCTTTGCGCTGCCGGGACAAGGGGGAAACACCATATATTTT.

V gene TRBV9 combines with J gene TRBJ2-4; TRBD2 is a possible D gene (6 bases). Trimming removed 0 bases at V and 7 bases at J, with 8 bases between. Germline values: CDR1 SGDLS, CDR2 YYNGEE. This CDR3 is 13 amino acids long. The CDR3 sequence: CASSVGGENIQYF. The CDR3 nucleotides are TGTGCCAGCAGCGTAGGGGGGGAGAACATTCAGTACTTC.

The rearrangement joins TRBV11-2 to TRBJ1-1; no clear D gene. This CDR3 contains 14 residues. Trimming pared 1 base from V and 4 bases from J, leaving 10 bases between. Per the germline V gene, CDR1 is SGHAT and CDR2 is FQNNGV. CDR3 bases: TGTGCCAGCAGCTTAGCGGCGGGGTCCACTGAAGCTTTCTTT. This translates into CASSLAAGSTEAFF.

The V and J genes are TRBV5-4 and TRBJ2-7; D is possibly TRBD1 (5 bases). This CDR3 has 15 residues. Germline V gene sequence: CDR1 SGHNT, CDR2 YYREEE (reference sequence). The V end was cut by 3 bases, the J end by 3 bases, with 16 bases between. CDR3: CASSYRQTGSYEQYF. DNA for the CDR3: TGTGCCAGCAGCTACCGGCAAACAGGTAGCTACGAGCAGTACTTC.

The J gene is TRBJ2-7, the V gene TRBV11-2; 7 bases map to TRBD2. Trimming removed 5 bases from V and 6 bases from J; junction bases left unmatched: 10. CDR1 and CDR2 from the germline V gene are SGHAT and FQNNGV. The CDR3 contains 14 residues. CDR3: CASSTVGGVIEQYF. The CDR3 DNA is TGTGCCAGCAGCACCGTGGGAGGGGTGATCGAGCAGTACTTC.

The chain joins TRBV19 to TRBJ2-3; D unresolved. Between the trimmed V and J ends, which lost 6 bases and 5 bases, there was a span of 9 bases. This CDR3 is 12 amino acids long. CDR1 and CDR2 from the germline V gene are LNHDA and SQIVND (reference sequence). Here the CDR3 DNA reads TGTGCCAGTAGGTTGTCGGGAGATACGCAGTATTTT. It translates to CASRLSGDTQYF.

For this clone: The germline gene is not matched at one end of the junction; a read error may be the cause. The CDR3 region has the DNA TGTGCCAGCAGCTACTCTAGGGAGTCCTACGAGCAGTACTTC. As protein: CASSYSRESYEQYF. This chain joins TRBV6-5 and TRBJ2-7; D might be TRBD2 (5 bases). The germline V gene has CDR1 MNHEY and CDR2 SVGAGI. The CDR3 runs to 14 residues.

Here the CDR3 reads CASSLLGQGGTEAFF. CDR3 DNA sequence: TGTGCCAGCAGTTTACTGGGACAGGGGGGCACTGAAGCTTTCTTT. The chain couples TRBV28 to TRBJ1-1, with TRBD1 identical over 11 bases. This CDR3 contains 15 residues. Per germline, CDR1 MDHEN and CDR2 SYDVKM. V lost 2 bases, J lost 4 bases, and 3 bases stayed unmatched.

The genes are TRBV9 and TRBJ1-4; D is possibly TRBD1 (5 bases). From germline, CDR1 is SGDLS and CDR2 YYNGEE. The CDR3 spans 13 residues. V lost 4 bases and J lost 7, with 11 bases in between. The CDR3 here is CASSSQGGEKLFF. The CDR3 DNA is TGTGCCAGCAGCTCGCAGGGCGGTGAAAAACTGTTTTTT.

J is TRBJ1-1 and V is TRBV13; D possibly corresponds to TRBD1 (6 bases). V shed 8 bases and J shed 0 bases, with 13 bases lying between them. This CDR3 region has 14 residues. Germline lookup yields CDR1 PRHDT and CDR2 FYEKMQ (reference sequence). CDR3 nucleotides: TGTGCCAGCGTGGCGGGGGCAGTGAACACTGAAGCTTTCTTT. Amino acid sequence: CASVAGAVNTEAFF.

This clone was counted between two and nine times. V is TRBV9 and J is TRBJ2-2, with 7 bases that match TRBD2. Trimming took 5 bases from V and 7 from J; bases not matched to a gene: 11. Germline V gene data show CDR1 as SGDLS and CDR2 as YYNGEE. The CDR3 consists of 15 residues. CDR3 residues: CASRRGGGDSGELFF. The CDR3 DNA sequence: TGTGCCAGCAGGCGTGGGGGAGGGGATAGCGGGGAGCTGTTTTTT.

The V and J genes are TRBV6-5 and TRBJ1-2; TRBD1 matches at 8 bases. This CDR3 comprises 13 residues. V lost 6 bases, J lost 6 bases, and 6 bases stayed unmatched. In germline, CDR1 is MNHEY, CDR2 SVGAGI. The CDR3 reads CASRRGQGHGYTF. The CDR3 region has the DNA TGTGCCAGCAGGCGCGGACAGGGACATGGCTACACCTTC.

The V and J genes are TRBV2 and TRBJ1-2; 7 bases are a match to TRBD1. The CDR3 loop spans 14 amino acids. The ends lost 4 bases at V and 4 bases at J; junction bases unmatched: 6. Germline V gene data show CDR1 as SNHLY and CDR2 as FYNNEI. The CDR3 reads CASSGTGRSYGYTF. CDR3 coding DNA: TGTGCCAGCAGTGGGACAGGAAGATCCTATGGCTACACCTTC.

The chain's CDR3 is CASSLAEGNTDTQYF. As DNA, the CDR3 is TGCGCCAGCAGCTTGGCGGAGGGCAACACAGATACGCAGTATTTT. This rearrangement joins TRBV5-1 to TRBJ2-3; TRBD2 is a possible D gene (6 bases). The germline V gene encodes CDR1 SGHRS and CDR2 YFSETQ. This CDR3 region has 15 residues. V shed 0 bases and J shed 2 bases, with 10 bases lying between them.

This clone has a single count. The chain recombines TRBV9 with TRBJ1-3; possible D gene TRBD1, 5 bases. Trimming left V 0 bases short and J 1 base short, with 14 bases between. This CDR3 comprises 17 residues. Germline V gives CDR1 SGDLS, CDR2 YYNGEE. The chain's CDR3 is CASSVAPRQTSGNTIYF. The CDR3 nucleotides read TGTGCCAGCAGCGTAGCACCGAGACAGACGTCTGGAAACACCATATATTTT.

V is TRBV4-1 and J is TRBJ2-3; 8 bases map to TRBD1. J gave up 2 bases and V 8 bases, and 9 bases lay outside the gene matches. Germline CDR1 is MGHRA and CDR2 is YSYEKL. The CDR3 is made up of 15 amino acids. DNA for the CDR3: TGCGCCAGCGGCAACAGGGGGACCTACACAGATACGCAGTATTTT. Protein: CASGNRGTYTDTQYF.

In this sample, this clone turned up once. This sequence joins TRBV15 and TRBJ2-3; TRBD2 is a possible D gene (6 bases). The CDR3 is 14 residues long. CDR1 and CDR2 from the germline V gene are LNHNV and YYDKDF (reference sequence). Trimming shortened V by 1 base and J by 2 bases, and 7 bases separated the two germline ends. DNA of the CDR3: TGTGCCACCAGCAGAGGGGGGGACACAGATACGCAGTATTTT. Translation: CATSRGGDTDTQYF.

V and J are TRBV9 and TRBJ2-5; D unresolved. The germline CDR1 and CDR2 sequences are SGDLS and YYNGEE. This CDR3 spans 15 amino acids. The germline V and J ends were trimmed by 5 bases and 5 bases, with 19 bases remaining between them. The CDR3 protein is CASRYQDGWWETQYF. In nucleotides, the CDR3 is TGTGCCAGCAGATACCAGGATGGATGGTGGGAGACCCAGTACTTC.

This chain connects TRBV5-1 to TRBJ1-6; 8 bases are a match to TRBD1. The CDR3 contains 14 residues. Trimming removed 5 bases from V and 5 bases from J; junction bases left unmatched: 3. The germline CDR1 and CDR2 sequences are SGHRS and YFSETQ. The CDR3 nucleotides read TGCGCCAGCAGAGTGGGACAGGATAATTCACCCCTCCACTTT. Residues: CASRVGQDNSPLHF.

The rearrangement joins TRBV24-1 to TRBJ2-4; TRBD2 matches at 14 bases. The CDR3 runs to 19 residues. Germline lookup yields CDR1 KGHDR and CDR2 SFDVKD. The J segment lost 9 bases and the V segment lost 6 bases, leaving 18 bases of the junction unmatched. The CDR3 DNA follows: TGTGCCACCAGTACCGGGACTAGCGGGAGTTCGCCCCGCGGTGGCATTCAGTACTTC. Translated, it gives CATSTGTSGSSPRGGIQYF.

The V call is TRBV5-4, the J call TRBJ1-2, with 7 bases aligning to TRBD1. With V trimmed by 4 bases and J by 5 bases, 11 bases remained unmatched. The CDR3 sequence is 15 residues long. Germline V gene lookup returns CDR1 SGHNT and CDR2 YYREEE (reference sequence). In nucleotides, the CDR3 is TGTGCCAGCAGCGAGACAGGGCCTGCGGAGTATGGCTACACCTTC. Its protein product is CASSETGPAEYGYTF. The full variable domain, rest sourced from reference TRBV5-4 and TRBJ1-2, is ETGVTQSPTHLIKTRGQQVTLRCSSQSGHNTVSWYQQALGQGPQFIFQYYREEENGRGNFPPRFSGLQFPNYSSELNVNALELDDSALYLCASSETGPAEYGYTFGSGTRLTVV.

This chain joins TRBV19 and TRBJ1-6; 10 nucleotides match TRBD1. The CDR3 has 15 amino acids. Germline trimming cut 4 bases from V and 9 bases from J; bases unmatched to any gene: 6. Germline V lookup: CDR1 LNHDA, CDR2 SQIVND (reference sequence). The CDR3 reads CASSTEGTGVSPLHF. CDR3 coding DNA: TGTGCCAGTAGTACCGAGGGGACAGGGGTTTCACCCCTCCACTTT.

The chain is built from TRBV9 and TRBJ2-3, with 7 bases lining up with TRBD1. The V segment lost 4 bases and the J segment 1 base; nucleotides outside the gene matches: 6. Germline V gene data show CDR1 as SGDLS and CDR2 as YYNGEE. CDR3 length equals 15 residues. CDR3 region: CASSSGGLGTDTQYF. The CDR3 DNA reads TGTGCCAGCAGCTCAGGGGGTTTAGGCACAGATACGCAGTATTTT.

The CDR3, as DNA: TGTGCCAGCAGGCCTCTCCCTCCAGCGGGAAACACAGATACGCAGTATTTT. It translates to CASRPLPPAGNTDTQYF. The chain carries TRBV28 and TRBJ2-3, with 7 bases lining up with TRBD2. The germline V gene encodes CDR1 MDHEN and CDR2 SYDVKM. Unmatched junction bases numbered 14, after V lost 6 bases and J lost 2 bases. The CDR3 covers 17 residues.